The 14 T cell receptor beta chains below come from one sample, sequenced in a study of T cell responses to AZD1222 COVID-19 vaccine (dated by TCRdb to the early 2020s). The time point label for this specimen denotes: baseline before first vaccination. Libraries were built with the immunoSEQ multiplex PCR assay. The source is immuneACCESS, and TCRdb retained only in-frame sequences with V and J called. Part of the clones is not carried over; for the studies checked, unresolved V genes explain less than half of this, and the remainder is unexplained. This sample holds some 150,000 clones; about 88% were observed only once. Approximately 4.8% of the sample goes to the ten largest clones. Sequencing was performed on peripheral blood, taken on day 0 of AZD1222 vaccination. These receptors were collected from an adult in good health.

The chain carries TRBV2 and TRBJ1-5; TRBD1 is a possible D gene (5 bases). V dropped 7 bases and J dropped 3 bases, with 22 bases sitting between them. CDR1 and CDR2 from the germline V gene are SNHLY and FYNNEI. The CDR3 contains 17 residues. The chain's CDR3 is CASISGQGRANNQPQHF. CDR3 nucleotide sequence: TGTGCCAGCATAAGCGGGCAGGGACGGGCTAACAATCAGCCCCAGCATTTT. The variable domain in full, with the rest retrieved from reference TRBV2 and TRBJ1-5, is EPEVTQTPSHQVTQMGQEVILRCVPISNHLYFYWYRQILGQKVEFLVSFYNNEISEKSEIFDDQFSVERPDGSNFTLKIRSTKLEDSAMYFCASISGQGRANNQPQHFGDGTRLSIL.

The sample holds one count of this clone. The chain joins TRBV28 to TRBJ1-5; D gene ambiguous. This CDR3 comprises 14 residues. V was trimmed by 4 bases and J by 1 base, leaving 8 bases between them. CDR1 MDHEN and CDR2 SYDVKM come from the germline V gene. CDR3 loop: CASSSPGSNQPQHF. CDR3 in DNA: TGTGCCAGCAGTTCCCCCGGAAGCAATCAGCCCCAGCATTTT.

The rearrangement links TRBV9 to TRBJ2-7; either TRBD1 or TRBD2 may supply D (5 bases each). The V gene lost 0 bases and the J gene lost 6 bases, with 16 bases spanning the gap. The CDR3 totals 15 residues. Germline lookup yields CDR1 SGDLS and CDR2 YYNGEE. The CDR3 nucleotides are TGTGCCAGCAGCGTAGTTCAGGGAGATGGAAGCGAGCAGTACTTC. Translated: CASSVVQGDGSEQYF. Drawing the rest from reference TRBV9 and TRBJ2-7, the complete variable domain is DSGVTQTPKHLITATGQRVTLRCSPRSGDLSVYWYQQSLDQGLQFLIQYYNGEERAKGNILERFSAQQFPDLHSELNLSSLELGDSALYFCASSVVQGDGSEQYFGPGTRLTVT.

V gene TRBV6-5 combines with J gene TRBJ2-6, with unresolved D. The CDR3 runs 15 residues. Germline V gene data show CDR1 as MNHEY and CDR2 as SVGAGI. The V end lost 7 bases, the J end lost 1 base, and 11 bases lay between the germline ends. CDR3 amino acids: CASKLRFSGANVLTF. Written as DNA, the CDR3 is TGTGCCAGCAAACTAAGATTTTCTGGGGCCAACGTCCTGACTTTC.

This clone was recorded only once. The chain is built from TRBV28 and TRBJ2-7; 12 bases agree with TRBD2. Germline lookup yields CDR1 MDHEN and CDR2 SYDVKM. The CDR3 is 16 residues long. Trimming cost V 6 bases and J 1 base; bases outside gene matches: 7. CDR3 residues: CASSLSLAGGSYEQYF. The CDR3 DNA follows: TGTGCCAGCAGCCTAAGCCTAGCGGGAGGGTCCTACGAGCAGTACTTC. Full variable domain (remainder filled in from reference TRBV28 and TRBJ2-7): DVKVTQSSRYLVKRTGEKVFLECVQDMDHENMFWYRQDPGLGLRLIYFSYDVKMKEKGDIPEGYSVSREKKERFSLILESASTNQTSMYLCASSLSLAGGSYEQYFGPGTRLTVT.

The CDR3 sequence is CASSFGQGARVNTIYF. DNA for the CDR3: TGTGCCAGCAGCTTTGGCCAGGGGGCCCGGGTGAACACCATATATTTT. This chain uses TRBV7-9 with TRBJ1-3, with 8 bases identical to TRBD1. The V and J ends lost 3 bases and 7 bases, in that order; junction bases with no gene match: 11. Germline CDR1 and CDR2: SEHNR and FQNEAQ (reference sequence). The CDR3 spans 16 residues.

The rearrangement links TRBV5-6 to TRBJ2-7, with a weak D call TRBD2 (5 bases). Per the germline V gene, CDR1 is SGHDT and CDR2 is YYEEEE. This CDR3 comprises 13 residues. Trimming pared 0 bases from V and 2 bases from J, leaving 6 bases between. CDR3 coding DNA: TGTGCCAGCAGCTTGGAACTAGCCTACGAGCAGTACTTC. Protein: CASSLELAYEQYF. Full variable domain (outside the CDR3, taken from reference TRBV5-6 and TRBJ2-7): DAGVTQSPTHLIKTRGQQVTLRCSPKSGHDTVSWYQQALGQGPQFIFQYYEEEERQRGNFPDRFSGHQFPNYSSELNVNALLLGDSALYLCASSLELAYEQYFGPGTRLTVT.

This chain uses TRBV18 with TRBJ1-1; D remains ambiguous. V lost 6 bases, J lost 0 bases, and 17 bases lay in between. CDR1 KGHSH and CDR2 LQKENI come from the germline V gene. This CDR3 is built from 16 residues. DNA for the CDR3: TGTGCCAGCTCCCCCGGGGTCGGCGGGATGAACACTGAAGCTTTCTTT. Protein sequence: CASSPGVGGMNTEAFF.

This chain joins TRBV4-2 and TRBJ1-2, with TRBD1 identical over 10 bases. The CDR3 extends over 17 amino acids. In germline, CDR1 is LGHNA, CDR2 YNFKEQ. J was trimmed by 8 bases and V by 0 bases; bases with no gene match: 12. The CDR3 bases are TGTGCCAGCAGCCAAGATAACAGCCTGGGACAGGGGTTCGGCTACACCTTC. Amino acid sequence: CASSQDNSLGQGFGYTF.

The CDR3 coding sequence is TGTGCCAGCAGCCTAACGATAGACGGTGAAGCTTTCTTT. Amino acids: CASSLTIDGEAFF. J is TRBJ1-1 and V is TRBV12-3 or TRBV12-4; D not certain. Deletions cut 6 bases from V and 7 bases from J, with 15 bases between. There are 13 residues in the CDR3.

Only one count was recorded for this clone. The chain carries TRBV30 and TRBJ1-2; D unclear. With 0 bases removed from V and 1 base from J, the gap between germline ends came to 6 bases. Looked up from germline, CDR1 is GTSNPN and CDR2 is SVGIG (reference sequence). The CDR3 spans 13 residues. CDR3 coding DNA: TGTGCCTGGAGTGTACAGATTAACTATGGCTACACCTTC. This encodes CAWSVQINYGYTF.

The rearrangement links TRBV28 to TRBJ1-5; weak D call: TRBD1 (5 bases). V lost 6 bases, J lost 3 bases, and 21 bases lay in between. The CDR3 is 17 amino acids. In germline, CDR1 is MDHEN, CDR2 SYDVKM. CDR3 loop: CASSPNHLGAVNQPQHF. In DNA, the CDR3 is TGTGCCAGCAGCCCGAACCACCTTGGGGCAGTCAATCAGCCCCAGCATTTT.

The chain recombines TRBV3-1 (or the pseudogene TRBV3-2) with TRBJ2-7, with D perhaps matching TRBD1 (6 bases). CDR1 and CDR2 from the germline V gene are LGHDT and YNNKEL (reference sequence). This CDR3 has 14 amino acids. V lost 4 bases to trimming and J lost 4 bases, with 14 bases between them. The CDR3 loop reads CASSRLGTNYEQYF. In DNA, the CDR3 is TGTGCCAGCAGCCGCCTCGGGACAAATTACGAGCAGTACTTC.

The chain employs TRBV5-5 and TRBJ2-7, with D maybe TRBD2 (5 bases). Germline V gives CDR1 SGHKS, CDR2 YYEKEE (reference sequence). V gave up 6 bases and J gave up 0 bases, with 13 bases separating them. The CDR3 runs to 14 residues. CDR3 sequence: CASKGGSLSYEQYF. The CDR3 nucleotides are TGTGCCAGCAAGGGCGGGTCCCTCTCCTACGAGCAGTACTTC.